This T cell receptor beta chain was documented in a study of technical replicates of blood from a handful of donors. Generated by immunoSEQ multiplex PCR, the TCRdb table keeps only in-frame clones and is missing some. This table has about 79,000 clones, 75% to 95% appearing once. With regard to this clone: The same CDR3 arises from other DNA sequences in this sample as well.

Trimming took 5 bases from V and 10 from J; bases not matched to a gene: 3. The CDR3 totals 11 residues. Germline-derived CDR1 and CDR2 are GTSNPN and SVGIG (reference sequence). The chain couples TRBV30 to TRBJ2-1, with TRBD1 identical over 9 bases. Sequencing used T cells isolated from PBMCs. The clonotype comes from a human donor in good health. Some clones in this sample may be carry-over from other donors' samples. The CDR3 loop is CAWSTGGEQFF. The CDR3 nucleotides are TGTGCCTGGTCTACAGGGGGCGAGCAGTTCTTC.